This entry lists 28 T cell receptor beta chains sequenced from one sample in a study of blood T cell repertoires in COVID-19. The assay was immunoSEQ multiplex PCR, and TCRdb's table has in-frame clones only and misses some. The sample has about 140,000 clones, 90% seen once. The specimen was peripheral blood. Receptors were obtained from a woman over 75 with acute or convalescent COVID-19.

J is TRBJ1-2 and V is TRBV18, with TRBD1 identical over 7 bases. The CDR3 has 14 amino acids. V trimming: 2 bases; J trimming: 2 bases; junction bases outside the gene matches: 2. In germline, CDR1 is KGHSH, CDR2 LQKENI. The CDR3 spells CASSPGQENYGYTF. For the CDR3, the DNA is TGTGCCAGCTCACCAGGACAGGAGAACTATGGCTACACCTTC.

This rearrangement joins TRBV5-6 to TRBJ1-2; 9 nucleotides line up with TRBD1. CDR3 length: 13 residues. CDR1 and CDR2 from the germline V gene are SGHDT and YYEEEE. The J segment lost 11 bases and the V segment lost 3 bases, leaving 8 bases of the junction unmatched. The DNA for the CDR3 is TGTGCCAGCAGCTCACCGGGACAGGGAATATACACCTTC. It encodes CASSSPGQGIYTF.

A single count supports this clone. The rearrangement links TRBV25-1 to TRBJ1-6; D possibly corresponds to TRBD1 (5 bases). V lost 5 bases and J 8 bases, leaving 10 bases between the germline ends. The CDR3 loop spans 13 amino acids. CDR1 is MGHDK, CDR2 SYGVNS, per germline. The CDR3 DNA follows: TGTGCCAGCAGTCCACAGACAGATTCACCCCTCCACTTT. Amino acids: CASSPQTDSPLHF.

The chain links TRBV10-3 to TRBJ1-1; D may be TRBD1 (5 bases). Trimming took off 7 bases at V and 1 base at J, with 10 bases between the two ends. Looked up from germline, CDR1 is ENHRY and CDR2 is SYGVKD. This CDR3 spans 13 amino acids. CDR3 in DNA: TGTGCCATCACTTCCAGGGAGAACACTGAAGCTTTCTTT. Amino acid sequence: CAITSRENTEAFF.

V usage is TRBV9 and J usage is TRBJ2-5, with D perhaps matching TRBD1 (5 bases). V lost 0 bases and J 2 bases, leaving 11 bases between the germline ends. CDR3 length equals 15 residues. Per germline, CDR1 SGDLS and CDR2 YYNGEE. The CDR3 region has the DNA TGTGCCAGCAGCGTAGGATTGACAGTGCAAGAGACCCAGTACTTC. Translated: CASSVGLTVQETQYF. The whole variable domain, remainder taken from reference TRBV9 and TRBJ2-5, is DSGVTQTPKHLITATGQRVTLRCSPRSGDLSVYWYQQSLDQGLQFLIQYYNGEERAKGNILERFSAQQFPDLHSELNLSSLELGDSALYFCASSVGLTVQETQYFGPGTRLLVL.

This chain links TRBV3-1 (or the pseudogene TRBV3-2) with TRBJ2-1; D may be TRBD1 (6 bases). The CDR3 has 14 residues. Germline assignment: CDR1 LGHDT and CDR2 YNNKEL (reference sequence). Trimming shortened V by 4 bases and J by 2 bases, and 9 bases separated the two germline ends. The CDR3 here is CASSLGDTYNEQFF. The CDR3 DNA sequence: TGTGCCAGCAGCCTGGGGGACACCTACAATGAGCAGTTCTTC.

The chain joins TRBV5-1 to TRBJ2-1; 8 bases line up with TRBD2. CDR1 and CDR2 (germline): SGHRS, YFSETQ. The ends lost 5 bases at V and 2 bases at J; junction bases unmatched: 9. The CDR3 is made up of 16 amino acids. The CDR3 DNA is TGCGCCAGCAGTTGGAAAGTTAGCGGGGCCTACAATGAGCAGTTCTTC. Encoded protein: CASSWKVSGAYNEQFF.

The genes are TRBV7-3 and TRBJ2-3; D is possibly TRBD2 (5 bases). The CDR3 spans 16 residues. Germline CDR1 SGHTA, CDR2 FQGTGA. The V end was cut by 1 base, the J end by 1 base, with 12 bases between. This CDR3 is CASSLIGSVGTDTQYF. CDR3 sequence (DNA): TGTGCCAGCAGCTTAATCGGTAGCGTTGGCACAGATACGCAGTATTTT.

There are a few counts of this clone. This chain joins TRBV6-5 and TRBJ2-5; perhaps TRBD2 as D (5 bases). Germline V CDR1 and CDR2: MNHEY, SVGAGI. The CDR3 spans 15 residues. Trimming removed 0 bases from V and 5 bases from J, with 13 bases in between. The CDR3 protein is CASSYSLSTKETQYF. The CDR3 DNA follows: TGTGCCAGCAGTTACTCCCTGTCGACTAAGGAGACCCAGTACTTC.

This clone was seen a single time. The genes are TRBV5-1 and TRBJ2-6; weak D call: TRBD2 (5 bases). V was pared by 4 bases and J by 0 bases, with 11 bases between. CDR1 is SGHRS, CDR2 YFSETQ, per germline. The CDR3 length is 16 residues. CDR3 residues: CASSLTGSSGANVLTF. The CDR3, as DNA: TGCGCCAGCAGCCTGACTGGGAGCTCTGGGGCCAACGTCCTGACTTTC. Complete variable domain (other parts from reference TRBV5-1 and TRBJ2-6): KAGVTQTPRYLIKTRGQQVTLSCSPISGHRSVSWYQQTPGQGLQFLFEYFSETQRNKGNFPGRFSGRQFSNSRSEMNVSTLELGDSALYLCASSLTGSSGANVLTFGAGSRLTVL.

This chain connects TRBV30 to TRBJ2-7; 7 nucleotides line up with TRBD1. Germline CDR1 is GTSNPN and CDR2 is SVGIG (reference sequence). V dropped 1 base and J dropped 0; count of bases not matched to a gene: 9. This CDR3 is 16 amino acids long. The CDR3: CAWSDPYWDSSYEQYF. In DNA, the CDR3 is TGTGCCTGGAGTGACCCTTACTGGGACAGCTCCTACGAGCAGTACTTC.

The V gene is TRBV11-2, the J gene TRBJ2-3, with D perhaps matching TRBD1 (6 bases). The V gene lost 5 bases and the J gene lost 0 bases, with 12 bases spanning the gap. The germline CDR1 and CDR2 sequences are SGHAT and FQNNGV. This CDR3 contains 15 residues. CDR3 sequence: CASSQTGPSTDTQYF. In nucleotides, the CDR3 is TGTGCCAGCAGCCAGACAGGCCCTAGCACAGATACGCAGTATTTT.

The CDR3 loop is CASGEGMNTEAFF. In DNA, the CDR3 is TGTGCCAGCGGGGAGGGGATGAACACTGAAGCTTTCTTT. The V and J genes are TRBV27 and TRBJ1-1, with TRBD1 as a possible D gene (5 bases). CDR3 length: 13 amino acids. In germline, CDR1 is MNHEY, CDR2 SMNVEV (reference sequence). The V and J ends lost 8 bases and 0 bases respectively, with 10 bases between them.

The chain has TRBV5-1 and TRBJ2-7, with a weak D call TRBD1 (6 bases). The CDR3 has 13 amino acids. The germline gives CDR1 SGHRS, CDR2 YFSETQ. V lost 4 bases, J lost 1 base, and 9 bases lay in between. Here the CDR3 reads CASSTGTSYEQYF. The CDR3 DNA reads TGCGCCAGCAGCACCGGGACATCCTACGAGCAGTACTTC.

This sequence joins TRBV7-2 and TRBJ2-7; D not certain. This CDR3 has 15 amino acids. The germline V gene encodes CDR1 SGHTA and CDR2 FQGNSA. The V and J ends lost 2 bases and 3 bases respectively, with 14 bases between them. The CDR3 region is CASSLRSHSGYEQYF. The CDR3 DNA reads as TGTGCCAGCAGCTTAAGGTCTCATTCGGGCTACGAGCAGTACTTC. Combining the CDR3 with reference TRBV7-2 and TRBJ2-7 gives the whole variable domain GAGVSQSPSNKVTEKGKDVELRCDPISGHTALYWYRQSLGQGLEFLIYFQGNSAPDKSGLPSDRFSAERTGGSVSTLTIQRTQQEDSAVYLCASSLRSHSGYEQYFGPGTRLTVT.

This clone showed up just once. The chain links TRBV2 to TRBJ2-3; 11 bases agree with TRBD1. The germline V gene encodes CDR1 SNHLY and CDR2 FYNNEI. The CDR3 sequence is 15 residues long. V was clipped by 6 bases and J by 4 bases; unmatched bases: 6. CDR3 bases: TGTGCCAGCAGCGGACAGGGGGCGCGTTCAGATACGCAGTATTTT. It is translated as CASSGQGARSDTQYF.

The count of this clone is one. The gene calls are TRBV5-1 and TRBJ2-7; the match to TRBD1 covers 7 bases. Germline CDR1 is SGHRS and CDR2 is YFSETQ. V was pared by 4 bases and J by 5 bases, with 12 bases of the junction left unmatched. The CDR3 consists of 15 residues. Here the CDR3 DNA reads TGCGCCAGCAGCCAGGGACAGCTAGTAGTCGACGAGCAGTACTTC. It encodes CASSQGQLVVDEQYF.

On this clone itself: At the DNA level, this CDR3 is encoded by other sequences in the same sample as well. The CDR3: CASSLAGTGNTEAFF. Written as DNA, the CDR3 is TGCGCCAGCAGCTTAGCCGGGACAGGGAACACTGAAGCTTTCTTT. The rearrangement uses TRBV5-1 and TRBJ1-1, with 8 bases that match TRBD1. The CDR3 is 15 amino acids. V dropped 2 bases and J dropped 1; count of bases not matched to a gene: 4. The germline gives CDR1 SGHRS, CDR2 YFSETQ.

This rearrangement joins TRBV18 to TRBJ2-1; D is possibly TRBD2 (6 bases). Looked up from germline, CDR1 is KGHSH and CDR2 is LQKENI. The length of the CDR3 is 14 residues. V was clipped by 4 bases and J by 4 bases, with 11 bases between them. DNA of the CDR3: TGTGCCAGCTCACGCCTCGGGGGATACAATGAGCAGTTCTTC. It codes for CASSRLGGYNEQFF.

CDR3 amino acids: CASSSLGATEAFF. Here the CDR3 DNA reads TGCGCCAGCAGCTCGCTGGGGGCCACTGAAGCTTTCTTT. This rearrangement joins TRBV5-1 to TRBJ1-1; weak D call: TRBD1 (6 bases). Germline CDR1 SGHRS, CDR2 YFSETQ. The ends were cut back, 3 bases at V and 4 bases at J, with 10 bases in the middle. The CDR3 consists of 13 residues.

Only one count was recorded for this clone. The chain recombines TRBV15 with TRBJ2-3, with 12 bases fitting TRBD2. The ends lost 6 bases at V and 6 bases at J; junction bases unmatched: 4. The CDR3 has 14 amino acids. The V gene's germline CDR1 is LNHNV and CDR2 YYDKDF (reference sequence). The CDR3 sequence: CATRSSGGGDTQYF. Here the CDR3 DNA reads TGTGCCACCAGATCTAGCGGGGGGGGTGATACGCAGTATTTT.

This rearrangement joins TRBV7-2 to TRBJ2-3, with TRBD1 as a possible D gene (5 bases). The CDR3 covers 18 residues. V was trimmed by 2 bases and J by 0 bases, leaving 18 bases between them. The germline V gene encodes CDR1 SGHTA and CDR2 FQGNSA. This CDR3 is CASSLWGRKPTSTDTQYF. Written as DNA, the CDR3 is TGTGCCAGCAGCTTATGGGGCCGTAAACCGACTAGCACAGATACGCAGTATTTT.

This sequence joins TRBV2 and TRBJ1-1, with 9 bases matching TRBD1. With V trimmed by 7 bases and J by 4 bases, 7 bases remained unmatched. CDR3 length equals 14 residues. CDR1 and CDR2 (germline): SNHLY, FYNNEI. The CDR3 DNA reads as TGTGCCAGCACATTGGACAGGGGAGGCACTGAAGCTTTCTTT. It translates to CASTLDRGGTEAFF.

This clone was detected a few times. The J gene is TRBJ2-1, the V gene TRBV2, with 7 bases identical to TRBD2. With 3 bases clipped from V and 9 bases from J, the junction kept 8 bases outside the gene matches. Germline V gene data show CDR1 as SNHLY and CDR2 as FYNNEI. The CDR3 spans 14 residues. CDR3 residues: CASSEGGSLGEQFF. The CDR3 DNA sequence: TGTGCCAGCAGTGAGGGGGGGTCACTCGGTGAGCAGTTCTTC.

This chain connects TRBV2 to TRBJ1-5, with 7 positions matching TRBD1. The CDR3 spans 15 residues. Germline V CDR1 and CDR2: SNHLY, FYNNEI. V lost 2 bases to trimming and J lost 3 bases; unmatched junction nucleotides: 4. CDR3 bases: TGTGCCAGCAGTGAATTTACAGGGGACAATCAGCCCCAGCATTTT. It specifies CASSEFTGDNQPQHF.

The rearrangement joins TRBV10-3 to TRBJ1-2, with 8 positions matching TRBD1. The germline V gene has CDR1 ENHRY and CDR2 SYGVKD. Trimming cost V 3 bases and J 5 bases; bases outside gene matches: 8. The length of the CDR3 is 15 residues. CDR3 DNA sequence: TGTGCCATCAGTGACGCAGGGGGCGCGCCTTATGGCTACACCTTC. It specifies CAISDAGGAPYGYTF.

This clone was seen only a few times. The chain recombines TRBV5-1 with TRBJ2-2, with TRBD1 matching 7 bases. Germline V lookup: CDR1 SGHRS, CDR2 YFSETQ. The CDR3 consists of 15 residues. Trimming removed 4 bases from V and 4 bases from J; junction bases left unmatched: 7. CDR3 bases: TGCGCCAGCAGCGCAGGGACAGTAGGCACCGGGGAGCTGTTTTTT. It is translated as CASSAGTVGTGELFF. Full variable domain (remainder filled in from reference TRBV5-1 and TRBJ2-2): KAGVTQTPRYLIKTRGQQVTLSCSPISGHRSVSWYQQTPGQGLQFLFEYFSETQRNKGNFPGRFSGRQFSNSRSEMNVSTLELGDSALYLCASSAGTVGTGELFFGEGSRLTVL.

The V and J genes are TRBV19 and TRBJ1-2; TRBD1 matches 11 bases. The germline gives CDR1 LNHDA, CDR2 SQIVND (reference sequence). V was clipped by 8 bases and J by 7 bases; unmatched bases: 18. The CDR3 is 17 residues long. CDR3 in DNA: TGTGCCAGTTCCAATAGCCGGGACAGGGGGATTTCGGGTGGCTACACCTTC. It yields the protein CASSNSRDRGISGGYTF.